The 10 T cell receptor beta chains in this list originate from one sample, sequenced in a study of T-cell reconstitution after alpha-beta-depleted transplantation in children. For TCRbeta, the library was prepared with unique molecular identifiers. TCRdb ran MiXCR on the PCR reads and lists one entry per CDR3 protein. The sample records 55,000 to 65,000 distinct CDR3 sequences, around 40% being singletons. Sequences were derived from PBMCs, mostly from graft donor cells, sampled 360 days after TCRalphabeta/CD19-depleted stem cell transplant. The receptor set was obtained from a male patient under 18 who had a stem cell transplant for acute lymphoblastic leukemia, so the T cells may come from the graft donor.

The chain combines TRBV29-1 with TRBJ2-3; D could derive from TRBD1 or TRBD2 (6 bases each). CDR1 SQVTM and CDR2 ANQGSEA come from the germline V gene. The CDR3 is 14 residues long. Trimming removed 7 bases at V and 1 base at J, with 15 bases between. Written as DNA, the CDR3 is TGCAGCGCCCAGCTTGGGGGGCGCACAGATACGCAGTATTTT. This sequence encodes CSAQLGGRTDTQYF.

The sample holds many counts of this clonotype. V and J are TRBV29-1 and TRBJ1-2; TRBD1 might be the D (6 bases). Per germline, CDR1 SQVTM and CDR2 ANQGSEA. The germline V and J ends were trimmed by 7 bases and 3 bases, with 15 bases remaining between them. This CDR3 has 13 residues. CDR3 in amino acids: CSAPADSDYGYTF. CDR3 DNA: TGCAGCGCCCCAGCGGACAGTGACTATGGCTACACCTTC.

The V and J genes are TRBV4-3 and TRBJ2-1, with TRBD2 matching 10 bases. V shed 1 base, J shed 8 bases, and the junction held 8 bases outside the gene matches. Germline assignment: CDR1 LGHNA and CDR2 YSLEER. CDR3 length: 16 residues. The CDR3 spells CASSQVGLAGDYEQFF. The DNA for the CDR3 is TGCGCCAGCAGCCAAGTTGGGCTAGCGGGAGACTATGAGCAGTTCTTC.

The CDR3 DNA is TGTGCCAGCAGTCTTTTTTCGGGCCCGGGTTTTGAGCAGTACTTC. Protein sequence: CASSLFSGPGFEQYF. The gene calls are TRBV6-1 and TRBJ2-7; D is unresolved. The V and J ends lost 5 bases and 7 bases respectively, with 21 bases between them. This CDR3 comprises 15 residues. CDR1 and CDR2 from the germline V gene are MNHNS and SASEGT.

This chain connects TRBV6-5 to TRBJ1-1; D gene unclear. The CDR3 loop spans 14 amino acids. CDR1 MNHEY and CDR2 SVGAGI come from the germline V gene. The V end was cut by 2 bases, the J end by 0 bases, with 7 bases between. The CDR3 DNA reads TGTGCCAGCAGTTACGGGCAGGTGAACACTGAAGCTTTCTTT. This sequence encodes CASSYGQVNTEAFF.

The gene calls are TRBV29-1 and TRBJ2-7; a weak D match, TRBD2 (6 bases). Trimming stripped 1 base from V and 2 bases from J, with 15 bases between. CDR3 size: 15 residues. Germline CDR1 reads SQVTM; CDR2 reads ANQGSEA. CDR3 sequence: CSVEVLVGLTYEQYF. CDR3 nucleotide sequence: TGCAGCGTTGAAGTGTTGGTCGGACTAACCTACGAGCAGTACTTC.

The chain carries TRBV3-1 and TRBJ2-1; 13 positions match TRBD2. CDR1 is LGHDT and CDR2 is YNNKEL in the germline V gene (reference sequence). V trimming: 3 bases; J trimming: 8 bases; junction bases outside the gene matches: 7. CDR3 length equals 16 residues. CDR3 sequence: CASSHGPGLAGYEQFF. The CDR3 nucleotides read TGTGCCAGCAGCCACGGACCGGGACTAGCGGGATATGAGCAGTTCTTC.

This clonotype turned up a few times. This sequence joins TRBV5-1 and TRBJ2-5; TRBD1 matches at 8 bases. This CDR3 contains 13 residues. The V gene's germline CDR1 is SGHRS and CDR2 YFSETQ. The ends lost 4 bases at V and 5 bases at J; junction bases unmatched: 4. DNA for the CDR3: TGCGCCAGCAGCCGGACAGGGATGGAGACCCAGTACTTC. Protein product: CASSRTGMETQYF.

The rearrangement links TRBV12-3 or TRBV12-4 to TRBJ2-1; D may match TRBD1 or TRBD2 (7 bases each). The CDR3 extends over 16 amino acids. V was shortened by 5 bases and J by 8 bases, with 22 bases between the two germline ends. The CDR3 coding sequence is TGTGCCAGCAGTCGGCGCAGGGGGAGGGCCCGCGATGAGCAGTTCTTC. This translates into CASSRRRGRARDEQFF.

CDR3 sequence (DNA): TGTGCCAGCAGTCAAACCAAGCGGAGCGAGCAGTACTTC. As protein: CASSQTKRSEQYF. V and J are TRBV6-2 or TRBV6-3 and TRBJ2-7, with D maybe TRBD2 (5 bases). V was shortened by 5 bases and J by 6 bases, with 14 bases between the two germline ends. Germline V CDR1 and CDR2: MNHEY, SVGEGT. This CDR3 is built from 13 residues.